Listed here is a single TCR beta chain. What it binds is unknown. This entry comes from a study of Ad26.COV2.S vaccination and SARS-CoV-2 variants. General study points: Vaccine recipients posted higher spike-specific TCR breadth than their placebo counterparts.

Between the trimmed V and J ends, which lost 2 bases and 2 bases, there was a span of 13 bases. The germline V gene encodes CDR1 SGHTA and CDR2 FQGNSA. The CDR3 is made up of 15 amino acids. Treatment described: around 19 received Ad26.COV2.S at low or high dose, single or two shots; 5 received placebo; per-sample allocation not given. Specimens were obtained on day 63 following the first vaccine or placebo injection. The repertoire was sequenced with immunoSEQ multiplex PCR; TCRdb's copy has only in-frame clones and lacks some. The data show about 350,000 clones, 70% to 90% seen once. The TCR sequence derives from a person aged 18-60 years who received the Ad26.COV2.S COVID-19 vaccine or a placebo. The J gene is TRBJ2-7, the V gene TRBV7-2, with D perhaps matching TRBD1 (6 bases). This material consisted of peripheral blood, taken in a trial of Ad26.COV2.S vaccine versus placebo. CDR3: CASSLWGQGPYEQYF. CDR3 DNA: TGTGCCAGCAGCTTATGGGGACAAGGCCCCTACGAGCAGTACTTC.